This T cell receptor (beta chain) was identified in a study of beta chain features in type 1 diabetes. About the research overall: Across every sample, 107,917,701 sorted cells were examined in total. Study conclusions and caveats: The study left unresolved whether HLA type influences TCRB rearrangement.

Details on this clone: Its target is unknown.

The V end was cut by 0 bases, the J end by 3 bases, with 5 bases between. This CDR3 comprises 13 residues. Germline loops: CDR1 SGDLS, CDR2 YYNGEE. The isolated RNA, all of it, was reverse transcribed, so expressed TCRB transcripts were what got sequenced. Clones were sequenced by immunoSEQ multiplex PCR, and TCRdb holds only the in-frame ones, with some missing. The sample lists about 210,000 clones; 11% were seen once. Blood was collected once per donor into heparin, averaging around 0.11 L. CD4+ cells of the naive, central memory, regulatory and stem cell-like memory types were sorted via CD45RO/CCR7/CD25/CD127/CD95/CD27.

Sequencing was done on a sample of central memory CD4+ T cells from blood. This chain links TRBV9 with TRBJ2-3; unclear D gene. The sequence derives from a man between 18 and 29 years old in good health. CDR3 protein: CASSVEETDTQYF. CDR3 nucleotides: TGTGCCAGCAGCGTAGAAGAAACAGATACGCAGTATTTT.